This TCR beta chain was profiled in a study of OX40 agonist ivuxolimab in advanced cancers. Per germline, CDR1 SGHTA and CDR2 FQGTGA. Trimming removed 8 bases from V and 2 bases from J, with 12 bases in between. There are 13 residues in the CDR3. Only in-frame clones appear in the TCRdb table, and some are missing; sequencing was by immunoSEQ multiplex PCR. The table has around 60,000 clones, roughly 80% seen once; the top ten hold under 2%. The rearrangement links TRBV7-3 to TRBJ2-5, with a weak D call TRBD2 (6 bases). This specimen consisted of CD4+ or CD8+ T cells sorted from blood, obtained in a trial of the OX40 agonist ivuxolimab. This clonotype was sampled from an adult with an advanced solid tumor such as melanoma, head and neck, liver or kidney cancer. CDR3 residues: CASSGAGQETQYF. The CDR3 nucleotides are TGTGCCAGCTCGGGCGCGGGACAAGAGACCCAGTACTTC.